The 25 T cell receptor beta chains below were found in one sample sequenced in a study of technical replicates of blood from a handful of donors. The protocol was immunoSEQ multiplex PCR, while the TCRdb copy is restricted to in-frame clones and leaves out a portion. The table has 95,000 to 100,000 clones, roughly 95% seen once. Sequenced sample: T cells isolated from PBMCs. The source of these receptors is a human donor in good health.

The CDR3 nucleotides read TGTGCCAGTAGTACAAACAGGGTAGTGGAAAAACTGTTTTTT. Translated, it gives CASSTNRVVEKLFF. The gene calls are TRBV19 and TRBJ1-4, with D maybe TRBD1 (6 bases). The CDR3 runs 14 residues. V lost 4 bases and J 8 bases, leaving 14 bases between the germline ends. Germline V gene data show CDR1 as LNHDA and CDR2 as SQIVND (reference sequence). The full variable domain, its missing parts supplied by reference TRBV19 and TRBJ1-4, is DGGITQSPKYLFRKEGQNVTLSCEQNLNHDAMYWYRQDPGQGLRLIYYSQIVNDFQKGDIAEGYSVSREKKESFPLTVTSAQKNPTAFYLCASSTNRVVEKLFFGSGTQLSVL.

This chain joins TRBV29-1 and TRBJ2-7; weak D call: TRBD1 (6 bases). CDR1 is SQVTM and CDR2 is ANQGSEA in the germline V gene. CDR3 size: 11 residues. V lost 5 bases to trimming and J lost 10 bases, with 15 bases between them. This chain's CDR3 is CSVPGVPDQYF. CDR3 nucleotide sequence: TGCAGCGTTCCAGGGGTGCCGGACCAGTACTTC.

V and J are TRBV10-3 and TRBJ2-3; 10 bases are shared with TRBD2. The junction had 3 bases not matched to a gene; V was cut back by 5 bases and J by 1 base. Germline values: CDR1 ENHRY, CDR2 SYGVKD. The CDR3 contains 15 residues. CDR3 in DNA: TGTGCCATCAGTAAAGGACTAGCGGGCACAGATACGCAGTATTTT. This encodes CAISKGLAGTDTQYF.

The chain combines TRBV4-1 with TRBJ2-1, with 12 bases fitting TRBD1. Germline V lookup: CDR1 MGHRA, CDR2 YSYEKL. The CDR3 runs to 18 residues. V was clipped by 0 bases and J by 7 bases; unmatched bases: 10. The CDR3 DNA reads TGCGCCAGCAGCCAAGATCGTTTCAGGGACAGGGGGCTGAATGAGCAGTTCTTC. It is translated as CASSQDRFRDRGLNEQFF.

The V gene is TRBV6-5, the J gene TRBJ1-1; tentatively, D is TRBD1 (6 bases). The V gene's germline CDR1 is MNHEY and CDR2 SVGAGI. Trimming took off 5 bases at V and 6 bases at J, with 19 bases between the two ends. The CDR3 has 15 residues. CDR3 in amino acids: CASSAQPDSNSEAFF. In DNA form, the CDR3 reads TGTGCCAGCAGTGCCCAACCGGACAGTAATTCTGAAGCTTTCTTT.

The gene calls are TRBV2 and TRBJ1-2; D is unclear. Germline loops: CDR1 SNHLY, CDR2 FYNNEI. Trimming removed 6 bases at V and 8 bases at J, with 19 bases between. CDR3 size: 14 residues. As DNA, the CDR3 is TGTGCCAGCAGAAACCTAGTAGGCCCTTGGGGCTACACCTTC. Translation gives CASRNLVGPWGYTF.

The V call is TRBV10-2, the J call TRBJ2-1; TRBD2 matches 9 bases. This CDR3 is built from 17 residues. Looked up from germline, CDR1 is WSHSY and CDR2 is SAAADI. Trimming took 2 bases from V and 2 from J; bases not matched to a gene: 7. The CDR3 DNA reads as TGCGCCAGCAGTGAGGGGCCGGCTAGCGGGGCCTACAATGAGCAGTTCTTC. This sequence encodes CASSEGPASGAYNEQFF.

The chain uses TRBV14 and TRBJ2-7; 8 bases are shared with TRBD1. The ends lost 1 base at V and 3 bases at J; junction bases unmatched: 8. The CDR3 is 16 amino acids. From germline, CDR1 is SGHDN and CDR2 FVKESK. The CDR3 reads CASSQAGQGWDYEQYF. In DNA, the CDR3 is TGTGCCAGCAGCCAAGCCGGACAGGGATGGGACTACGAGCAGTACTTC.

The CDR3 region is CASTPTGTLSYEQYF. The CDR3 bases are TGTGCCAGCACTCCGACCGGGACACTCTCCTACGAGCAGTACTTC. This chain joins TRBV28 and TRBJ2-7; D is perhaps TRBD1 (6 bases). In germline, CDR1 is MDHEN, CDR2 SYDVKM. The CDR3 length is 15 residues. V lost 7 bases, J lost 0 bases, and 16 bases lay in between. Drawing the rest from reference TRBV28 and TRBJ2-7, the complete variable domain is DVKVTQSSRYLVKRTGEKVFLECVQDMDHENMFWYRQDPGLGLRLIYFSYDVKMKEKGDIPEGYSVSREKKERFSLILESASTNQTSMYLCASTPTGTLSYEQYFGPGTRLTVT.

The chain links TRBV6-6 to TRBJ2-3; D not resolved. V was cut by 2 bases and J by 6 bases, with 6 bases left in between. CDR1 MNHNY and CDR2 SVGAGI come from the germline V gene (reference sequence). The CDR3 spans 12 residues. The CDR3 loop reads CASSYPSDTQYF. The CDR3 DNA sequence: TGTGCCAGCAGTTACCCCTCTGATACGCAGTATTTT.

About this clone itself: At the DNA level, this CDR3 is encoded by other sequences in the same sample as well. The chain has TRBV19 and TRBJ1-2; the match to TRBD1 covers 7 bases. The germline V gene has CDR1 LNHDA and CDR2 SQIVND (reference sequence). The length of the CDR3 is 14 residues. The V gene end was trimmed by 6 bases and the J gene end by 0 bases; junction bases not matched to a gene: 4. CDR3 DNA sequence: TGTGCCAGTAGCTGGGACAGAGCTAACTATGGCTACACCTTC. It translates to CASSWDRANYGYTF.

V is TRBV2 and J is TRBJ1-2; 7 bases are shared with TRBD1. The CDR3 is 16 amino acids. Per germline, CDR1 SNHLY and CDR2 FYNNEI. Unmatched junction bases numbered 13, after V lost 7 bases and J lost 2 bases. CDR3 nucleotide sequence: TGTGCCAGCAACCCATCCCGGGGACAGTCGAACTATGGCTACACCTTC. Amino acid sequence: CASNPSRGQSNYGYTF. The full variable domain, with the rest looked up from reference TRBV2 and TRBJ1-2, is EPEVTQTPSHQVTQMGQEVILRCVPISNHLYFYWYRQILGQKVEFLVSFYNNEISEKSEIFDDQFSVERPDGSNFTLKIRSTKLEDSAMYFCASNPSRGQSNYGYTFGSGTRLTVV.

This chain connects TRBV7-9 to TRBJ2-5; D call uncertain. CDR1 and CDR2 from the germline V gene are SEHNR and FQNEAQ (reference sequence). The V gene lost 1 base and the J gene lost 7 bases, with 19 bases spanning the gap. The length of the CDR3 is 16 residues. CDR3 residues: CASSLVALGVMTTQYF. CDR3 bases: TGTGCCAGCAGCTTAGTGGCCCTAGGAGTCATGACGACCCAGTACTTC.

This chain joins TRBV2 and TRBJ2-1, with TRBD2 matching 7 bases. Trimming took 7 bases from V and 4 from J; bases not matched to a gene: 4. Germline assignment: CDR1 SNHLY and CDR2 FYNNEI. The CDR3 has 13 residues. CDR3 nucleotide sequence: TGTGCCAGCAATGGCGGGGGATACAATGAGCAGTTCTTC. The encoded protein is CASNGGGYNEQFF.

The chain couples TRBV6-6 to TRBJ2-3, with D possibly being TRBD1 (5 bases). The CDR3 covers 14 residues. CDR1 and CDR2 (germline): MNHNY, SVGAGI (reference sequence). V gave up 0 bases and J gave up 7 bases, with 11 bases separating them. The chain's CDR3 is CASSYSIGVNTQYF. CDR3 DNA sequence: TGTGCCAGCAGTTACTCGATAGGGGTAAATACGCAGTATTTT.

This clone was seen once. The rearrangement uses TRBV6-5 and TRBJ2-7; TRBD2 agrees at 13 bases. With V trimmed by 5 bases and J by 2 bases, 3 bases remained unmatched. CDR1 and CDR2 from the germline V gene are MNHEY and SVGAGI. This CDR3 region has 15 residues. The chain's CDR3 is CASSIGTSGAYEQYF. The CDR3 DNA reads as TGTGCCAGCAGTATCGGGACTAGCGGGGCCTACGAGCAGTACTTC.

V usage is TRBV2 and J usage is TRBJ2-6; 7 nucleotides line up with TRBD2. V shed 3 bases and J 9 bases; nucleotides not matched to a gene: 8. The CDR3 covers 15 residues. CDR1 is SNHLY and CDR2 is FYNNEI in the germline V gene. CDR3 sequence: CASSEFGGGGNVLTF. CDR3 nucleotide sequence: TGTGCCAGCAGTGAGTTTGGGGGGGGAGGCAACGTCCTGACTTTC. The full variable domain, in which reference TRBV2 and TRBJ2-6 provide the parts outside the CDR3, is EPEVTQTPSHQVTQMGQEVILRCVPISNHLYFYWYRQILGQKVEFLVSFYNNEISEKSEIFDDQFSVERPDGSNFTLKIRSTKLEDSAMYFCASSEFGGGGNVLTFGAGSRLTVL.

The V call is TRBV4-2, the J call TRBJ2-1, with no clear D. Trimming took 3 bases from V and 7 from J, leaving 7 bases between them. From germline, CDR1 is LGHNA and CDR2 YNFKEQ. The CDR3 runs 12 residues. DNA of the CDR3: TGTGCCAGCAGCCAGGGCATAAATGAGCAGTTCTTC. Translated, it gives CASSQGINEQFF.

V usage is TRBV7-9 and J usage is TRBJ2-7, with D maybe TRBD1 (5 bases). V lost 6 bases and J 0 bases, leaving 12 bases between the germline ends. CDR3 length: 14 amino acids. From germline, CDR1 is SEHNR and CDR2 FQNEAQ (reference sequence). The CDR3 loop is CASSARASSYEQYF. The CDR3 bases are TGTGCCAGCAGTGCCAGGGCGAGCTCCTACGAGCAGTACTTC.

The chain is built from TRBV5-8 and TRBJ1-4; D unclear. This CDR3 comprises 15 residues. With 0 bases removed from V and 0 bases from J, the gap between germline ends came to 6 bases. Germline CDR1 SGHTS, CDR2 YDEGEE. The CDR3: CASSLVQSTNEKLFF. DNA of the CDR3: TGTGCCAGCAGCTTGGTTCAGTCAACTAATGAAAAACTGTTTTTT.

This chain links TRBV19 with TRBJ2-7; TRBD1 aligns across 7 bases. Looked up from germline, CDR1 is LNHDA and CDR2 is SQIVND (reference sequence). The ends lost 8 bases at V and 0 bases at J; junction bases unmatched: 10. This CDR3 contains 15 residues. DNA for the CDR3: TGTGCCAGTCCCAGGGGGACAGCTGACTCCTACGAGCAGTACTTC. It specifies CASPRGTADSYEQYF.

The count of this clone is one. The sample holds other DNA sequences that translate to the same CDR3. The chain carries TRBV5-1 and TRBJ2-3; 8 bases are shared with TRBD2. The germline gives CDR1 SGHRS, CDR2 YFSETQ. The CDR3 extends over 16 amino acids. The J segment lost 0 bases and the V segment lost 0 bases, leaving 3 bases of the junction unmatched. CDR3 amino acids: CASSLEPSGSTDTQYF. CDR3 nucleotide sequence: TGCGCCAGCAGCTTGGAGCCTAGCGGGAGCACAGATACGCAGTATTTT.

The rearrangement joins TRBV5-8 to TRBJ2-1, with D possibly matching TRBD2 (5 bases). V lost 2 bases to trimming and J lost 5 bases, with 11 bases between them. The length of the CDR3 is 14 residues. Germline V gene data show CDR1 as SGHTS and CDR2 as YDEGEE. CDR3 amino acids: CASSFRGLHNEQFF. Written as DNA, the CDR3 is TGTGCCAGCAGCTTCCGGGGTCTTCACAATGAGCAGTTCTTC.

This chain joins TRBV10-3 and TRBJ2-1, with unresolved D. This CDR3 is built from 13 residues. The V gene lost 3 bases and the J gene lost 13 bases, with 16 bases spanning the gap. The germline gives CDR1 ENHRY, CDR2 SYGVKD. The chain's CDR3 is CAISDSMAQIQFF. The DNA of the CDR3 is TGTGCCATCAGTGACTCCATGGCACAAATACAGTTCTTC.

V gene TRBV9 combines with J gene TRBJ1-2, with a possible D match to TRBD1 (6 bases). Germline loops: CDR1 SGDLS, CDR2 YYNGEE. The V and J ends lost 0 bases and 6 bases respectively, with 12 bases between them. The CDR3 runs 14 residues. DNA for the CDR3: TGTGCCAGCAGCGTAGGGCCCAACAGGGATGGCTACACCTTC. It yields the protein CASSVGPNRDGYTF.